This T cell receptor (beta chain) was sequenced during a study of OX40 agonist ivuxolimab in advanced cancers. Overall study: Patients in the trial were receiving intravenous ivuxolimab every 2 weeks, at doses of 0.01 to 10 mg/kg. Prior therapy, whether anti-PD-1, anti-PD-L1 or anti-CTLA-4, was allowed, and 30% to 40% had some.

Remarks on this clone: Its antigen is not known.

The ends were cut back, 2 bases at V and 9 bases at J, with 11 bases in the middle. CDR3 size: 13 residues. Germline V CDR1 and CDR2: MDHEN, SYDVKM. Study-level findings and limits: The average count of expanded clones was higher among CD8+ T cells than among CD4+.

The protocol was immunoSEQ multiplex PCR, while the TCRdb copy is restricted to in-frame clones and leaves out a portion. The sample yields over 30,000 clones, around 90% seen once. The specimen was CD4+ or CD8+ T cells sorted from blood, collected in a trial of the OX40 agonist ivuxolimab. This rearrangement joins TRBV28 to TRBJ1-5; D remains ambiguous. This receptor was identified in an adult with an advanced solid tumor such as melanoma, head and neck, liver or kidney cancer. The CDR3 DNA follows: TGTGCCAGCAGTTTAGGTTCTGGACCGCCCCAGCATTTT. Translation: CASSLGSGPPQHF.